This T cell receptor (delta chain) was captured in a study of γδ T cells in repeated Plasmodium falciparum infection. Across the study: Timepoints: baseline, immediately before selected infections, and 21 days after every infection.

This clone has ten or more counts. TCRdb reapplied CATT to the multiplex PCR reads. The profile shows roughly 86,000 delta-chain clones, roughly 1.4% of them singletons. V trimming: 4 bases; J trimming: 2 bases; junction bases outside the gene matches: 9. Germline V gene sequence: CDR1 GEAIGNYY, CDR2 EKD. CDR3 length: 17 amino acids. Flow sorting of PBMC yielded separate Vgamma9/Vdelta2+ and Vdelta2-negative gammadelta T cell populations for bulk repertoire analysis. The sequenced material came from gamma-delta T cells from blood. This chain uses TRDV2 with TRDJ1; 13 nucleotides agree with TRDD3. The sequence was collected from a pool of human donors (malaria-infected and uninfected, not separated). CDR3 in DNA: TGTGCCTGTGAGGAACTGGGGGATACGAGTATGACCGATAAACTCATCTTT. Amino acids: CACEELGDTSMTDKLIF.